The 20 T cell receptor beta chains listed next were all sequenced from one sample in a study of shared clonotypes between healthy human individuals. Positively selected for CCR7, the CD45RO-negative cells used as naive CD8 cells excluded terminally differentiated effector memory CD45RA+ cells. Sequencing used immunoSEQ multiplex PCR; TCRdb keeps in-frame clones, though not all of them. The data show around 1,900,000 clones, with just under 95% seen just once and under 2% held by the top ten. Material for sequencing was naive CD8+ T cells from PBMCs. The receptors stem from a man between 18 and 35 years old in good health. Some clones in this sample may be carry-over from other donors' samples.

This CDR3 is CASSPRVYGTDTQYF. In nucleotides, the CDR3 is TGTGCCAGCAGCCCTCGTGTGTATGGCACAGATACGCAGTATTTT. The chain has TRBV27 and TRBJ2-3; D is unclear. This CDR3 contains 15 residues. Deletions cut 6 bases from V and 1 base from J, with 14 bases between. Germline CDR1 is MNHEY and CDR2 is SMNVEV (reference sequence).

The chain couples TRBV27 to TRBJ1-3; D is unclear. This CDR3 comprises 15 residues. V gave up 8 bases and J gave up 2 bases, with 16 bases separating them. Per germline, CDR1 MNHEY and CDR2 SMNVEV (reference sequence). The CDR3 nucleotides read TGTGCCAGCCAGGATGAAGCGGGCCCTGGAAACACCATATATTTT. The encoded protein is CASQDEAGPGNTIYF.

The chain carries TRBV28 and TRBJ1-5; no clear D. CDR1 and CDR2 from the germline V gene are MDHEN and SYDVKM. The CDR3 totals 13 residues. V shed 3 bases and J shed 4 bases, with 7 bases lying between them. The CDR3 DNA reads as TGTGCCAGCAGTTTTATCCGGAATCAGCCCCAGCATTTT. It yields the protein CASSFIRNQPQHF. The full variable domain, in which reference TRBV28 and TRBJ1-5 provide the parts outside the CDR3, is DVKVTQSSRYLVKRTGEKVFLECVQDMDHENMFWYRQDPGLGLRLIYFSYDVKMKEKGDIPEGYSVSREKKERFSLILESASTNQTSMYLCASSFIRNQPQHFGDGTRLSIL.

V is TRBV4-2 and J is TRBJ1-5; unclear D gene. The CDR3 covers 15 residues. V lost 0 bases and J 5 bases, leaving 11 bases between the germline ends. Germline CDR1 LGHNA, CDR2 YNFKEQ. The chain's CDR3 is CASSQEHRSHQPQHF. Written as DNA, the CDR3 is TGTGCCAGCAGCCAAGAACACCGCAGCCATCAGCCCCAGCATTTT.

Remarks on this clone: At the DNA level, this CDR3 is encoded by other sequences in the same sample as well. V and J are TRBV30 and TRBJ1-5; the D gene is possibly TRBD1 (6 bases). The V gene lost 0 bases and the J gene lost 6 bases, with 9 bases spanning the gap. The CDR3 loop spans 13 amino acids. The V gene's germline CDR1 is GTSNPN and CDR2 SVGIG (reference sequence). The CDR3 DNA is TGTGCCTGGAGTGTAGGGGGAAGTCAGCCCCAGCATTTT. It yields the protein CAWSVGGSQPQHF.

The chain has TRBV28 and TRBJ1-4; D may be TRBD1 (6 bases). The CDR3 loop spans 15 amino acids. V was cut by 6 bases and J by 8 bases, with 19 bases left in between. The germline V gene has CDR1 MDHEN and CDR2 SYDVKM. CDR3 coding DNA: TGTGCCAGCAGCCAGAACAGGGTTTTAAACGAAAAACTGTTTTTT. Its protein product is CASSQNRVLNEKLFF.

The V gene is TRBV19, the J gene TRBJ2-7; D possibly corresponds to TRBD1 (5 bases). Trimming left V 2 bases short and J 3 bases short, with 11 bases between. The CDR3 totals 14 residues. Germline assignment: CDR1 LNHDA and CDR2 SQIVND (reference sequence). This CDR3 is CASSITMTDYEQYF. The CDR3 nucleotides are TGTGCCAGTAGTATAACGATGACAGACTACGAGCAGTACTTC.

A note on this clone: Distinct nucleotide sequences in the sample also encode this CDR3. The V and J genes are TRBV2 and TRBJ2-1; 13 bases agree with TRBD2. The germline gives CDR1 SNHLY, CDR2 FYNNEI. The CDR3 sequence is 15 residues long. V shed 6 bases and J 4 bases; nucleotides not matched to a gene: 3. The CDR3 bases are TGTGCCAGCAGCGAACTAGCGGGAGGGTACAATGAGCAGTTCTTC. Amino acids: CASSELAGGYNEQFF.

V gene TRBV11-2 combines with J gene TRBJ2-3; TRBD1 matches 9 bases. Germline V gene lookup returns CDR1 SGHAT and CDR2 FQNNGV. The V segment lost 4 bases and the J segment 8 bases; nucleotides outside the gene matches: 13. The CDR3 covers 16 residues. Written as DNA, the CDR3 is TGTGCCAGCAGCTCACGGGACAGGGCCTTTTGGGGTACGCAGTATTTT. This gives the protein CASSSRDRAFWGTQYF.

This chain joins TRBV5-1 and TRBJ2-7; D gene uncertain. Trimming removed 5 bases from V and 4 bases from J, with 10 bases in between. The germline V gene has CDR1 SGHRS and CDR2 YFSETQ. CDR3 size: 12 residues. CDR3 coding DNA: TGCGCCAGCAGAACCGAAGGGTACGAGCAGTACTTC. Protein sequence: CASRTEGYEQYF.

This chain connects TRBV19 to TRBJ2-7; D perhaps matches TRBD2 (5 bases). Trimming left V 1 base short and J 3 bases short, with 10 bases between. The germline V gene encodes CDR1 LNHDA and CDR2 SQIVND (reference sequence). This CDR3 has 14 residues. The chain's CDR3 is CASSIGGGNYEQYF. Here the CDR3 DNA reads TGTGCCAGTAGTATAGGCGGAGGAAACTACGAGCAGTACTTC.

CDR3 DNA: TGTGCCAGCAGCCAAAACTACGAGCAGTACTTC. This encodes CASSQNYEQYF. The rearrangement links TRBV5-8 to TRBJ2-7; unclear D gene. CDR1 and CDR2 (germline): SGHTS, YDEGEE. CDR3 length equals 11 residues. V lost 4 bases, J lost 3 bases, and 5 bases lay in between.

The chain combines TRBV7-9 with TRBJ2-5; 10 positions match TRBD2. Germline loops: CDR1 SEHNR, CDR2 FQNEAQ (reference sequence). The CDR3 extends over 16 amino acids. V lost 5 bases and J lost 5; bases outside the gene matches: 11. The CDR3 nucleotides are TGTGCCAGCAGCCCCACCATAGGAGCGGGAGGGGAGACCCAGTACTTC. Its translation: CASSPTIGAGGETQYF. The full variable domain, its missing parts supplied by reference TRBV7-9 and TRBJ2-5, is DTGVSQNPRHKITKRGQNVTFRCDPISEHNRLYWYRQTLGQGPEFLTYFQNEAQLEKSRLLSDRFSAERPKGSFSTLEIQRTEQGDSAMYLCASSPTIGAGGETQYFGPGTRLLVL.

This chain links TRBV7-9 with TRBJ1-6; no firm D call. With 1 base removed from V and 4 bases from J, the gap between germline ends came to 5 bases. Germline CDR1 reads SEHNR; CDR2 reads FQNEAQ (reference sequence). This CDR3 has 14 amino acids. The DNA of the CDR3 is TGTGCCAGCAGCTTAGTGCTATATAATTCACCCCTCCACTTT. It translates to CASSLVLYNSPLHF.

V gene TRBV6-6 combines with J gene TRBJ2-7; D possibly matches TRBD1 or TRBD2 (5 bases each). V shed 5 bases and J shed 3 bases, with 14 bases lying between them. The length of the CDR3 is 14 residues. Looked up from germline, CDR1 is MNHNY and CDR2 is SVGAGI (reference sequence). The CDR3 region has the DNA TGTGCCAGCAGTCCCCCGGGACGGGACTACGAGCAGTACTTC. This codes for CASSPPGRDYEQYF.

On this clone: Other DNA sequences in this sample translate to the same CDR3. The J gene is TRBJ2-1, the V gene TRBV19; D is perhaps TRBD1 (6 bases). The V and J ends lost 6 bases and 0 bases respectively, with 12 bases between them. Germline values: CDR1 LNHDA, CDR2 SQIVND (reference sequence). The length of the CDR3 is 15 residues. The CDR3 DNA is TGTGCCAGTAGCCCCACAGGGAGCTCCTACAATGAGCAGTTCTTC. Protein sequence: CASSPTGSSYNEQFF.

This chain uses TRBV4-3 with TRBJ1-5; no reliable D call. From germline, CDR1 is LGHNA and CDR2 YSLEER. V was shortened by 0 bases and J by 3 bases, with 9 bases between the two germline ends. The CDR3 contains 15 residues. CDR3 loop: CASSQDTRSNQPQHF. The CDR3, as DNA: TGCGCCAGCAGCCAAGATACGAGGTCCAATCAGCCCCAGCATTTT.

This sequence joins TRBV6-1 and TRBJ2-3; the match to TRBD1 covers 9 bases. Trimming cost V 4 bases and J 2 bases; bases outside gene matches: 10. Germline V gene sequence: CDR1 MNHNS, CDR2 SASEGT. This CDR3 contains 17 residues. In nucleotides, the CDR3 is TGTGCCAGCAGTGCAAGGGGACAGGGTTACATCACAGATACGCAGTATTTT. This translates into CASSARGQGYITDTQYF.

The V and J genes are TRBV7-9 and TRBJ2-1; no definite D call. Germline CDR1 is SEHNR and CDR2 is FQNEAQ (reference sequence). The CDR3 length is 11 residues. With 4 bases removed from V and 7 bases from J, the gap between germline ends came to 5 bases. The CDR3 coding sequence is TGTGCCAGCAGCTCCCAAAATGAGCAGTTCTTC. As protein: CASSSQNEQFF.

V usage is TRBV15 and J usage is TRBJ2-7, with TRBD1 matching over 7 bases. Germline V CDR1 and CDR2: LNHNV, YYDKDF (reference sequence). This CDR3 is 15 amino acids long. Germline trimming cut 1 base from V and 2 bases from J; bases unmatched to any gene: 5. The CDR3 region is CATSRGRGPAYEQYF. CDR3 nucleotide sequence: TGTGCCACCAGCAGAGGAAGGGGGCCCGCCTACGAGCAGTACTTC.